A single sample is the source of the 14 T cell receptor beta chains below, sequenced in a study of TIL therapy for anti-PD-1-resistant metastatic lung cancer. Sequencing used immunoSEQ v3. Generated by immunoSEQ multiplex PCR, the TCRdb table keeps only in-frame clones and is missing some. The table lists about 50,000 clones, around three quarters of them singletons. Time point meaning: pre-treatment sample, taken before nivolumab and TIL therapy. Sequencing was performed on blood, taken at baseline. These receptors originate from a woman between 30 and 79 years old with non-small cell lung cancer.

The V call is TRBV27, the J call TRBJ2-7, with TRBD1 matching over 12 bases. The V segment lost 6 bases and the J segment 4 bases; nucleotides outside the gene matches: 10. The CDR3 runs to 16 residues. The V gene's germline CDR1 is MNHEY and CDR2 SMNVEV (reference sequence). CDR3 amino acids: CASSRSPGQGAYEQYF. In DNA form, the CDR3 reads TGTGCCAGCAGCCGAAGCCCGGGACAGGGGGCTTACGAGCAGTACTTC.

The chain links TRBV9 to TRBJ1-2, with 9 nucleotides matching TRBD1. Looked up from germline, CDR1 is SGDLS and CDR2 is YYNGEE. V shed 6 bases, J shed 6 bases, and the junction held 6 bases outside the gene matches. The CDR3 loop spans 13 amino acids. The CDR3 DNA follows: TGTGCCAGCAACCAGGGACAGGGAGATGGCTACACCTTC. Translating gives CASNQGQGDGYTF.

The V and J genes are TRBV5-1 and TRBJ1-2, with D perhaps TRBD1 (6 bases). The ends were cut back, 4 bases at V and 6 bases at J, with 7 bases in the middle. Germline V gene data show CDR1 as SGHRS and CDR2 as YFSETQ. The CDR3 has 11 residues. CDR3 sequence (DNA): TGCGCCAGCAGCAACAGGGATGGCTACACCTTC. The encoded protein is CASSNRDGYTF.

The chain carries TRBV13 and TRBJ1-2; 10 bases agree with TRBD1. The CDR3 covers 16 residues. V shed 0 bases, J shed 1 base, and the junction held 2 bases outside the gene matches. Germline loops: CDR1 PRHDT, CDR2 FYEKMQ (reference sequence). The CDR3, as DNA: TGTGCCAGCAGCTTAGGGGGACAGGGGTTTAACTATGGCTACACCTTC. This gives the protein CASSLGGQGFNYGYTF.

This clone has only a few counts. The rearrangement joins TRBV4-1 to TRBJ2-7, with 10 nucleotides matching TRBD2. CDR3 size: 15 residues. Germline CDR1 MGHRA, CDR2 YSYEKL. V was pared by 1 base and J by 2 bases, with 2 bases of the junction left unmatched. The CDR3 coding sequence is TGCGCCAGCAGCCAAGCCACTAGCGGGACCTACGAGCAGTACTTC. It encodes CASSQATSGTYEQYF.

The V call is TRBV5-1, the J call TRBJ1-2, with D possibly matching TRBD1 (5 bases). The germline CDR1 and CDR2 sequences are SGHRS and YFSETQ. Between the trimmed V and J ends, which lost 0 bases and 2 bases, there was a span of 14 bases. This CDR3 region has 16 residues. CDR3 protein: CASSLGTGENNYGYTF. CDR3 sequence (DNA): TGCGCCAGCAGCTTGGGCACAGGAGAAAACAACTATGGCTACACCTTC.

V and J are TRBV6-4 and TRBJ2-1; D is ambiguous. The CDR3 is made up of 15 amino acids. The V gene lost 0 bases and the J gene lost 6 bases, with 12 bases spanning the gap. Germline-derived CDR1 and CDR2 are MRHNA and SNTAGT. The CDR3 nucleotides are TGTGCCAGCAGTGACTCTGACGATAAAGGCAATGAGCAGTTCTTC. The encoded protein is CASSDSDDKGNEQFF.

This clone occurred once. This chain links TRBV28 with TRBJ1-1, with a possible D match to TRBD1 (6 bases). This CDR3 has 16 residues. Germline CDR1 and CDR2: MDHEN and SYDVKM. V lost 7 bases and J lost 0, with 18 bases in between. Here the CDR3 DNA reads TGTGCCAGCACCAATGGGGGCGGCTGGATGAACACTGAAGCTTTCTTT. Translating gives CASTNGGGWMNTEAFF.

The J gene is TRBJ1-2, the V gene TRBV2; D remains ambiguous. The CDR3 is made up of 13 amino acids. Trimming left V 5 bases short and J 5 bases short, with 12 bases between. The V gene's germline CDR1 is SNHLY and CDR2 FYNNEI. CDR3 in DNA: TGTGCCAGCAGTCAGGAGGGCCGGTATGGCTACACCTTC. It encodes CASSQEGRYGYTF.

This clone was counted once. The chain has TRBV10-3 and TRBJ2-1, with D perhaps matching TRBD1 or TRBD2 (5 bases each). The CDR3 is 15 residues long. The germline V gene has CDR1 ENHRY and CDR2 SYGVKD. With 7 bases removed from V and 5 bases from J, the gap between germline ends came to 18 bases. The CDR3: CAITRDRSSNNEQFF. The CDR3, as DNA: TGTGCCATCACCAGGGACCGATCATCCAACAATGAGCAGTTCTTC.

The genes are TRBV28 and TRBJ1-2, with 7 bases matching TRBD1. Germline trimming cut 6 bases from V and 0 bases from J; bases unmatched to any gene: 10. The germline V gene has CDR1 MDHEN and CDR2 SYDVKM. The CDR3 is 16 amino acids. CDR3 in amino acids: CASSIGGGLANYGYTF. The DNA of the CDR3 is TGTGCCAGCAGCATCGGAGGGGGCTTAGCTAACTATGGCTACACCTTC.

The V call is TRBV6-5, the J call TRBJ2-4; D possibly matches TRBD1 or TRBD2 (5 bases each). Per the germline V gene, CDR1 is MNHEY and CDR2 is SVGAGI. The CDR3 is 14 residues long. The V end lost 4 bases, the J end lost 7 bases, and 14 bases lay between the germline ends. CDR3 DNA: TGTGCCAGCAGTTCCACGGTGGGGGTCAACATTCAGTACTTC. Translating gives CASSSTVGVNIQYF.

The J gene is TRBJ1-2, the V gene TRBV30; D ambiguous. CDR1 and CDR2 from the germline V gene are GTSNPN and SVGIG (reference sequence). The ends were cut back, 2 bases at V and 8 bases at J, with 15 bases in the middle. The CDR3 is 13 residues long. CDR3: CAWSPARKHGYTF. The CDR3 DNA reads TGTGCCTGGAGTCCGGCTAGGAAGCACGGCTACACCTTC.

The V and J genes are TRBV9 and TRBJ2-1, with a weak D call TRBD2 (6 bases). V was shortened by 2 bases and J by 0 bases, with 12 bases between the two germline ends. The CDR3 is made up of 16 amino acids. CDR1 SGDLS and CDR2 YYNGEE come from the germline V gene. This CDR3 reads CASSVTGTGSYNEQFF. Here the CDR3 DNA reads TGTGCCAGCAGCGTTACCGGGACTGGCTCCTACAATGAGCAGTTCTTC.